This T cell receptor beta chain emerged from a study of blood T cell repertoires in COVID-19 (dated by TCRdb to about 2020). Regarding the study in general: Collaborator samples came from the United States, Italy and Spain and covered acute and convalescent phases of COVID-19. Subjects who had been exposed to COVID-19, were actively infected with it, or had recovered from it provided the deeply sampled blood TCRbeta repertoires that made up the dataset. Sample metadata almost always included a de-identified subject ID, COVID-19 status, age in years and sex. Where available, HLA class I and class II types were taken from metadata supplied by the sample provider and were not determined by assay-based typing. A freely available public database, intended as a resource for researchers studying the immune response to SARS-CoV-2, is where the repertoires were released. Samples came from the ongoing ImmuneRACE study (first 160 participants) plus 1,254 subjects from 6 global collaborators. The prospective study material was composed of cDNA or gDNA derived from T cells, B-cell-depleted T cells, or PBMCs.

General study outcomes and caveats: The amount of clinical and demographic metadata varied by source and participant and was provided uncurated.

In its sample, this clone was seen a few times. This receptor's antigen is unknown. Nothing much larger sits one base from this clone, and base qualities are not available. Collaborating institutions collected whole blood in K2EDTA tubes following their own protocols. Collaborator samples were shipped for TCRbeta analysis as frozen whole blood, isolated PBMCs, or DNA extracted from either sample type. The germline V gene (reference sequence) gives CDR1 as LNHDA and CDR2 as SQIVND. Including the terminal cysteine and phenylalanine, the CDR3 comprises 13 residues. Only the CDR3 DNA is retained, 39 bases long and in frame from the first base. At the junction V is shortened by 8 bases and J by 1 base, with 9 bases in between. TCRbeta CDR3 regions were amplified from genomic DNA using the immunoSEQ Assay, a bias-controlled multiplex PCR. In the original analysis: The number of nucleated cells in each sample was estimated from the amplification of reference gene primers within the assay. To quantify the absolute abundance of each unique TCRbeta CDR3 rearrangement, sequence reads were collapsed and filtered. For each sample, productive Simpson clonality was calculated as the square root of Simpson's diversity index across productive rearrangements. TCRdb re-hosts the immuneACCESS table, in-frame sequences only. Its copies lack some clones; in the studies checked, an unresolved V gene accounts for under half of them, and the cause for the rest is not known. V, J and clone size derive from that table, while D and trimming were established from the DNA sequence. Within this sample are under 250,000 clones, with about 78% of them counted one time only. 4.5% to 7% of the sample is in the top ten clones.

The receptor was isolated from a woman between 70 and 85 years old with acute or convalescent COVID-19. Recombination linked TRBV19 to TRBJ1-3, and the D gene may be TRBD1, 5 bases matching. Sequences were obtained from peripheral blood. The CDR3 region has the sequence CASFTGSGNTIYF. The base sequence is TGTGCCAGTTTCACAGGTTCTGGAAACACCATATATTTT. Where the CDR3 stops, the reference TRBV19 and TRBJ1-3 genes take over; the full variable domain is DGGITQSPKYLFRKEGQNVTLSCEQNLNHDAMYWYRQDPGQGLRLIYYSQIVNDFQKGDIAEGYSVSREKKESFPLTVTSAQKNPTAFYLCASFTGSGNTIYFGEGSWLTVV.